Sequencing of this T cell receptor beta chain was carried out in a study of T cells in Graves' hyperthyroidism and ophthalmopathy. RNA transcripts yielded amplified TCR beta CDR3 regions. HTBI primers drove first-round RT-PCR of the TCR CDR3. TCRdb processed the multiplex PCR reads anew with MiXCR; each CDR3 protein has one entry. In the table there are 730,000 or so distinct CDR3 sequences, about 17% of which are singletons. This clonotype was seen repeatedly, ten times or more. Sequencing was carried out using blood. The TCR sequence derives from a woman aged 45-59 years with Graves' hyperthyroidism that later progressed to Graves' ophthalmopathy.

The CDR3 reads CAISESTGDVSPLHF. DNA for the CDR3: TGTGCCATCAGTGAGTCGACAGGGGATGTTTCACCCCTCCACTTT. V and J are TRBV10-3 and TRBJ1-6; 8 bases are shared with TRBD1. CDR1 is ENHRY and CDR2 is SYGVKD in the germline V gene. Trimming at V came to 0 bases and at J to 9 bases, leaving 4 bases not matched to a gene. The CDR3 is made up of 15 amino acids.